The sequence of this T cell receptor (beta chain) was determined in a study of human thymus T cells. Study conclusions and caveats: Related research reported highly overlapping thymic repertoires among unrelated individuals. Within thymic and blood repertoires, V and J gene usage appeared to be biased.

This clone showed up just once. Antigen unknown. Per germline, CDR1 SGHKS and CDR2 YYEKEE (reference sequence). The CDR3 has 18 residues. V lost 4 bases and J lost 3; bases outside the gene matches: 15. Sequenced by immunoSEQ multiplex PCR; TCRdb stores in-frame clones only, minus some. The sample consists of roughly 86,000 clones, nearly 98% of them appearing once. Thymus was obtained from resections taken during corrective heart surgery. Sequenced: thymus tissue. The V and J genes are TRBV5-5 and TRBJ2-7; 11 bases fit TRBD2. This clonotype was obtained from a boy in the first two years of life with a congenital heart defect but otherwise immunologically healthy. The CDR3 spells CASSLRLVSGGASYEQYF. Written as DNA, the CDR3 is TGTGCCAGCAGCCTTCGACTCGTTAGCGGGGGGGCTAGCTACGAGCAGTACTTC.